The 13 T cell receptor beta chains below come from one sample, sequenced in a study of blood T cell repertoires in COVID-19. Clones were read by immunoSEQ multiplex PCR, and TCRdb kept only the in-frame ones, dropping some. This table holds under 250,000 clones, 83% found once. Sequencing input: peripheral blood. The source of these receptors is a human donor in a cohort sampled during active COVID-19.

V is TRBV30 and J is TRBJ2-1; 7 bases align to TRBD1. The CDR3 sequence is 14 residues long. Germline CDR1 reads GTSNPN; CDR2 reads SVGIG (reference sequence). V lost 0 bases, J lost 15 bases, and 14 bases stayed unmatched. The CDR3 spells CAWSVPRTRQGVFF. The DNA of the CDR3 is TGTGCCTGGAGTGTACCCCGTACCCGACAGGGCGTGTTCTTC.

V and J are TRBV28 and TRBJ2-2; 11 bases are a match to TRBD2. J lost 6 bases, V lost 8 bases, and 20 bases had no gene match. Germline values: CDR1 MDHEN, CDR2 SYDVKM. The CDR3 contains 19 residues. The CDR3 protein is CASGPRAGLAALMAGELFF. In nucleotides, the CDR3 is TGTGCCAGCGGACCACGAGCGGGACTAGCGGCCCTTATGGCCGGGGAGCTGTTTTTT.

This chain uses TRBV7-9 with TRBJ2-3; 8 nucleotides match TRBD2. V gave up 5 bases and J gave up 2 bases; unmatched junction bases: 9. There are 16 residues in the CDR3. Per germline, CDR1 SEHNR and CDR2 FQNEAQ (reference sequence). The CDR3 reads CASSIQGGGNTDTQYF. For the CDR3, the DNA is TGTGCCAGCAGCATCCAGGGCGGGGGGAACACAGATACGCAGTATTTT.

This clone was counted a single time. The chain couples TRBV11-1 to TRBJ2-7; 9 positions agree with TRBD1. This CDR3 has 15 amino acids. The germline V gene has CDR1 SGHAT and CDR2 FQDESV (reference sequence). The trim removed 1 base at V and 6 bases at J, leaving 7 bases unmatched. This chain's CDR3 is CASSLDRTGVFEQYF. The CDR3 DNA reads as TGTGCCAGCAGCTTAGACCGGACAGGGGTTTTCGAGCAGTACTTC. Drawing the rest from reference TRBV11-1 and TRBJ2-7, the complete variable domain is EAEVAQSPRYKITEKSQAVAFWCDPISGHATLYWYRQILGQGPELLVQFQDESVVDDSQLPKDRFSAERLKGVDSTLKIQPAELGDSAMYLCASSLDRTGVFEQYFGPGTRLTVT.

V is TRBV29-1 and J is TRBJ2-3; a possible D gene is TRBD2 (6 bases). Germline-derived CDR1 and CDR2 are SQVTM and ANQGSEA. The CDR3 totals 13 residues. Trimming stripped 3 bases from V and 1 base from J, with 8 bases between. The CDR3, as DNA: TGCAGCGTTGAGGGCGGGGGCACAGATACGCAGTATTTT. It yields the protein CSVEGGGTDTQYF.

The genes are TRBV18 and TRBJ2-2, with 10 nucleotides matching TRBD1. The V segment lost 3 bases and the J segment 6 bases; nucleotides outside the gene matches: 4. Germline V gene lookup returns CDR1 KGHSH and CDR2 LQKENI. This CDR3 is built from 15 residues. CDR3 protein: CASSPPGQGSGELFF. DNA of the CDR3: TGTGCCAGCTCACCTCCGGGACAGGGGTCCGGGGAGCTGTTTTTT.

This clone was seen more than once but under ten times. Other nucleotide sequences in the sample specify the same CDR3. J is TRBJ2-3 and V is TRBV5-1; 8 nucleotides line up with TRBD2. Germline trimming cut 0 bases from V and 2 bases from J; bases unmatched to any gene: 5. Germline CDR1 and CDR2: SGHRS and YFSETQ. The CDR3 extends over 16 amino acids. In DNA, the CDR3 is TGCGCCAGCAGCTTGGCCGCGACTAGCGTCACAGATACGCAGTATTTT. It specifies CASSLAATSVTDTQYF.

The chain employs TRBV18 and TRBJ2-1, with D possibly being TRBD2 (6 bases). Germline V gene lookup returns CDR1 KGHSH and CDR2 LQKENI. This CDR3 is 15 amino acids long. Trimming removed 6 bases at V and 3 bases at J, with 15 bases between. The CDR3, as DNA: TGTGCCAGCTCCCGAGGGACGGGGGTCTACAATGAGCAGTTCTTC. Its translation: CASSRGTGVYNEQFF.

The chain links TRBV5-4 to TRBJ2-7, with 15 bases that match TRBD2. CDR1 SGHNT and CDR2 YYREEE come from the germline V gene (reference sequence). The ends lost 4 bases at V and 7 bases at J; junction bases unmatched: 9. The CDR3 has 16 amino acids. The CDR3 sequence: CASSPGLAGGQREQYF. The CDR3 region has the DNA TGTGCCAGCAGCCCCGGACTAGCGGGAGGGCAAAGGGAGCAGTACTTC.

CDR3 sequence (DNA): TGCGCCAGCAGCCCACGGACAGGGATCGACTATGGCTACACCTTC. Its protein product is CASSPRTGIDYGYTF. The chain couples TRBV4-1 to TRBJ1-2; 8 bases are shared with TRBD1. The CDR3 loop spans 15 amino acids. Germline lookup yields CDR1 MGHRA and CDR2 YSYEKL. The J segment lost 3 bases and the V segment lost 4 bases, leaving 7 bases of the junction unmatched.

The sample holds a few counts of this clone. This sequence joins TRBV6-5 and TRBJ2-5; TRBD1 agrees at 7 bases. The CDR3 runs 14 residues. Germline loops: CDR1 MNHEY, CDR2 SVGAGI. V lost 6 bases to trimming and J lost 2 bases; unmatched junction nucleotides: 6. DNA of the CDR3: TGTGCCAGCAGAATCGGGACAGTACAAGAGACCCAGTACTTC. Translating gives CASRIGTVQETQYF.

The chain recombines TRBV10-2 with TRBJ2-2; possibly TRBD1 for D (6 bases). The CDR3 sequence is 16 residues long. The germline gives CDR1 WSHSY, CDR2 SAAADI. Deletions cut 5 bases from V and 2 bases from J, with 15 bases between. DNA for the CDR3: TGCGCCAGCAGTTCATCAGAGACAGGAAACACCGGGGAGCTGTTTTTT. Protein sequence: CASSSSETGNTGELFF.

The chain uses TRBV19 and TRBJ1-5; 11 nucleotides align to TRBD1. The CDR3 runs 14 residues. Germline V CDR1 and CDR2: LNHDA, SQIVND (reference sequence). The V and J ends lost 7 bases and 5 bases, in that order; junction bases with no gene match: 4. CDR3 coding DNA: TGTGCCAGTATGGGACAGGGGGGTTATCAGCCCCAGCATTTT. Its translation: CASMGQGGYQPQHF.